The present T cell receptor (beta chain) was sequenced within a study of blood T cell repertoires in COVID-19. TCRdb keeps only in-frame clones here, not all; method: immunoSEQ multiplex PCR. The table includes over 200,000 clones, approximately 82% detected once. Sample: peripheral blood. The sequence derives from a man aged 35-49 years with active or convalescent COVID-19.

The CDR3 DNA reads TGTGCCAGCAGCCATGCAGGACTAGCGGGGGGATACTACAATGAGCAGTTCTTC. Residues: CASSHAGLAGGYYNEQFF. J is TRBJ2-1 and V is TRBV4-2; 14 positions agree with TRBD2. CDR3 length equals 18 residues. Germline CDR1 reads LGHNA; CDR2 reads YNFKEQ. V was pared by 3 bases and J by 3 bases, with 7 bases of the junction left unmatched.